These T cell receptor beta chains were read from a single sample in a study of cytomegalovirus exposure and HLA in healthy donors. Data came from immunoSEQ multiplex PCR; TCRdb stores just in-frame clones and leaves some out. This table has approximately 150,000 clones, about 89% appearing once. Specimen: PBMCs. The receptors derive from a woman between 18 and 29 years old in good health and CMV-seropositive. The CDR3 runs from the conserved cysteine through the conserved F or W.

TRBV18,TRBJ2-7,CASSPHQGAGEQYF
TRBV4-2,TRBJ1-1,CASSQGIREVNTEAFF
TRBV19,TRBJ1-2,CASRVGTGGTSYGYTF
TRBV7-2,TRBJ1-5,CASRQGGNQPQHF
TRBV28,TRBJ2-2,CASRSGTRSDGELFF
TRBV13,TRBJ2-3,CASSSSGTSGKDTQYF
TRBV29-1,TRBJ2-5,CSVEEWGQDQETQYF
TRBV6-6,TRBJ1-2,CASGRGGYGYTF
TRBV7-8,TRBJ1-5,CASSLARFNQPQHF
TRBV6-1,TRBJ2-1,CASRISGRNYNEQFF